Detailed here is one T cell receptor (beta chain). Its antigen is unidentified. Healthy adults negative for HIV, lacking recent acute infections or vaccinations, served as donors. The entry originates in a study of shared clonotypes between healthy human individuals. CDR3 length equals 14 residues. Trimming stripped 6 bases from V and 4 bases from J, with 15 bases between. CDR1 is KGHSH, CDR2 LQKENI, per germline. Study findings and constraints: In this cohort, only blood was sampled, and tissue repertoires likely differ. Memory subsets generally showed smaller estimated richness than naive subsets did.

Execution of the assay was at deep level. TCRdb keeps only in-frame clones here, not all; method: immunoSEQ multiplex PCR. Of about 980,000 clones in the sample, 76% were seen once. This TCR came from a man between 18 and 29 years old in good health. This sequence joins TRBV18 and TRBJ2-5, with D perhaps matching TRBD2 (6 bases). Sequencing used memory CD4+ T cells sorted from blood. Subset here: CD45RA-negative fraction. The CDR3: CASSGGSPIETQYF. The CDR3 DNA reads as TGTGCCAGCTCGGGAGGAAGCCCGATAGAGACCCAGTACTTC.